This T cell receptor (beta chain) was sequenced during a study of lymphopenia after photon versus proton radiotherapy. The study's findings and limits: Under photons, naive T cells and diversity fell while effector/memory populations rose. Survival link was tested only in deceased patients; proton benefit remains a possibility.

Repertoires were generated with immunoSEQ multiplex PCR, while TCRdb's copy carries only in-frame clones and drops some. This sample carries more than 20,000 clones, around 85% of them seen once, and the ten largest clones take 5.2%. CDR1 and CDR2 from the germline V gene are LNHDA and SQIVND (reference sequence). Trimming took 5 bases from V and 6 from J; bases not matched to a gene: 7. There are 15 residues in the CDR3. With respect to this clone: No antigen is known for it.

The clonotype originates from a man younger than 45 with gastric cancer. The V call is TRBV19, the J call TRBJ1-6, with 7 bases that match TRBD1. The material sequenced was peripheral blood, taken from a patient treated with photon-based radiotherapy. CDR3 DNA: TGTGCCAGTAGTCCCGACAGGGAAGTTAATTCACCCCTCCACTTT. Amino acid sequence: CASSPDREVNSPLHF.